This T cell receptor beta chain was sequenced for a study of CD8+ T cells in alopecia areata. Study results and limitations: Lesional tissue from the scalp (especially in alopecia totalis/universalis) showed higher clonality than normal scalp.

The CDR3 is made up of 14 amino acids. V dropped 7 bases and J dropped 2; count of bases not matched to a gene: 6. The germline V gene encodes CDR1 SGHNT and CDR2 YYREEE (reference sequence). A FACSAria was used to sort CD4+ and CD8+ T cells. These cells came from PBMCs. It was cDNA, reverse transcribed from extracted RNA, that served as the sequencing template. Sequenced by immunoSEQ multiplex PCR; TCRdb stores in-frame clones only, minus some. The sample records about 110,000 clones, 55% to 60% being singletons. About this clone: What it binds is unknown.

The sequenced sample consisted of NKG2D-low CD8+ T cells sorted from blood. This sequence originates from a human donor with alopecia areata. The rearrangement uses TRBV5-4 and TRBJ2-3; 8 nucleotides align to TRBD1. CDR3 sequence (DNA): TGTGCCAGCGACAGGGGCCCAACCACAGATACGCAGTATTTT. Protein product: CASDRGPTTDTQYF.